The clone carrying this TCR beta chain was picked up many times. Antigen: not known. These data belong to a study of blood T cells in healthy people across ages. Study-wide points: When one million T cells were used, diversity estimates were thought to be underestimates.

The donors, all healthy, were Caucasians living in Russia, aged about 6 to 95. PCR was performed a second time for about 6 to 12 cycles using a sample-barcoded 5' primer and a J-beta primer mix. TCRdb passed the 5' RACE reads through MiXCR, listing each CDR3 protein once. The sample has about 800,000 distinct CDR3 sequences, roughly 25% seen once. Another study also made use of these data, one on T cells of mothers and their children. That study adds: Persistent microchimeric T cell clones were sought, and none were detected.

The TCR comes from a boy between 10 and 17 years old in good health. The sequenced sample was blood.

The CDR3 loop is CASRNRGSYEQYF. DNA for the CDR3: TGTGCCAGTAGGAACAGGGGCTCCTACGAGCAGTACTTC. This chain joins TRBV19 and TRBJ2-7, with 7 bases that match TRBD1. Germline loops: CDR1 LNHDA, CDR2 SQIVND (reference sequence). This CDR3 has 13 amino acids. V gave up 6 bases and J gave up 0 bases; unmatched junction bases: 2.